One sample yielded the 26 T cell receptor beta chains listed below, sequenced in a study of cytomegalovirus exposure and HLA in healthy donors. The PCR employed 60 Vbeta primers together with 13 Jbeta primers. Produced via immunoSEQ multiplex PCR; TCRdb's table is partial and in-frame only. Its listing shows 190,000 or so clones. Sequenced material: PBMCs. These receptors all stem from a boy aged 5 to 17 in good health and CMV-seronegative.

This chain joins TRBV5-8 and TRBJ1-6; TRBD1 matches 7 bases. There are 17 residues in the CDR3. Trimming cost V 4 bases and J 0 bases; bases outside gene matches: 7. Germline lookup yields CDR1 SGHTS and CDR2 YDEGEE. CDR3 in DNA: TGTGCCAGCAGCCGCGGACAGGTCACCTCCTATAATTCACCCCTCCACTTT. Its translation is CASSRGQVTSYNSPLHF.

This chain links TRBV27 with TRBJ1-2; no clear D. Germline loops: CDR1 MNHEY, CDR2 SMNVEV (reference sequence). V lost 2 bases to trimming and J lost 3 bases, with 13 bases between them. CDR3 length: 15 amino acids. The CDR3 coding sequence is TGTGCCAGCAGTTTACTGAGTACCGATTACTATGGCTACACCTTC. It codes for CASSLLSTDYYGYTF.

The chain combines TRBV2 with TRBJ2-5; 7 bases line up with TRBD2. This CDR3 is built from 12 residues. CDR1 is SNHLY, CDR2 FYNNEI, per germline. Losses at the gene ends were 8 bases for V and 7 bases for J; bases not matched to a gene: 7. CDR3 nucleotide sequence: TGTGCCAGCGGGGGGGAAAAGTGGACCCAGTACTTC. Amino acid sequence: CASGGEKWTQYF.

The chain combines TRBV5-4 with TRBJ2-7, with 12 nucleotides matching TRBD1. Germline loops: CDR1 SGHNT, CDR2 YYREEE (reference sequence). This CDR3 spans 18 amino acids. Losses at the gene ends were 4 bases for V and 3 bases for J; bases not matched to a gene: 14. The CDR3 loop is CASSPGTGGGSGVYEQYF. The CDR3 DNA sequence: TGTGCCAGCAGCCCCGGGACAGGGGGCGGTTCGGGAGTCTACGAGCAGTACTTC.

The chain couples TRBV28 to TRBJ1-2; D remains ambiguous. Deletions cut 5 bases from V and 0 bases from J, with 13 bases between. The CDR3 spans 15 residues. Germline CDR1 MDHEN, CDR2 SYDVKM. CDR3 coding DNA: TGTGCCAGCAGTCTTACTACCAATGCTAACTATGGCTACACCTTC. Its translation: CASSLTTNANYGYTF.

This rearrangement joins TRBV27 to TRBJ1-2, with 8 bases lining up with TRBD1. The CDR3 runs to 13 residues. Germline CDR1 reads MNHEY; CDR2 reads SMNVEV (reference sequence). The junction had 8 bases not matched to a gene; V was cut back by 6 bases and J by 8 bases. DNA of the CDR3: TGTGCCAGCAGGGGACAGGCCTTCTACGGCTACACCTTC. This sequence encodes CASRGQAFYGYTF.

The chain recombines TRBV5-4 with TRBJ2-6; TRBD2 is a possible D gene (6 bases). Trimming shortened V by 3 bases and J by 0 bases, and 7 bases separated the two germline ends. The CDR3 totals 15 residues. Germline-derived CDR1 and CDR2 are SGHNT and YYREEE (reference sequence). In DNA form, the CDR3 reads TGTGCCAGCAGCTCGCGGGACTCTGGGGCCAACGTCCTGACTTTC. Its protein product is CASSSRDSGANVLTF.

The chain links TRBV19 to TRBJ1-3, with TRBD1 as a possible D gene (5 bases). CDR1 LNHDA and CDR2 SQIVND come from the germline V gene (reference sequence). Trimming removed 4 bases at V and 0 bases at J, with 19 bases between. The CDR3 is 18 amino acids. CDR3 in amino acids: CASSTSGGTENSGNTIYF. The CDR3 nucleotides are TGTGCCAGTAGTACCTCGGGGGGAACCGAGAACTCTGGAAACACCATATATTTT.

CDR3 residues: CASSQAGGVGTQYF. Written as DNA, the CDR3 is TGTGCCAGCAGCCAAGCGGGGGGAGTCGGGACGCAGTATTTT. This rearrangement joins TRBV14 to TRBJ2-3, with TRBD2 matching 7 bases. Germline V gene data show CDR1 as SGHDN and CDR2 as FVKESK. The CDR3 length is 14 residues. Unmatched junction bases numbered 7, after V lost 1 base and J lost 9 bases.

The rearrangement uses TRBV7-2 and TRBJ2-3; 7 bases match TRBD1. Trimming cost V 1 base and J 4 bases; bases outside gene matches: 2. The CDR3 runs to 14 residues. Per germline, CDR1 SGHTA and CDR2 FQGNSA. The CDR3 loop reads CASSLGQGADTQYF. The CDR3 DNA follows: TGTGCCAGCAGCTTAGGCCAGGGGGCAGATACGCAGTATTTT.

The chain employs TRBV7-2 and TRBJ2-7, with TRBD2 matching 9 bases. After removal of 2 bases from V and 7 bases from J, the junction contained 6 bases not matched to a gene. Germline V gene data show CDR1 as SGHTA and CDR2 as FQGNSA. The CDR3 runs to 14 residues. The CDR3 loop is CASSLSGGPGEQYF. As DNA, the CDR3 is TGTGCCAGCAGCTTAAGCGGGGGGCCGGGGGAGCAGTACTTC.

V is TRBV28 and J is TRBJ2-7; maybe TRBD2 (6 bases). V was pared by 3 bases and J by 7 bases, with 16 bases between. CDR1 and CDR2 from the germline V gene are MDHEN and SYDVKM. CDR3 length: 14 amino acids. The CDR3 DNA is TGTGCCAGCAGTTTCTCGGTTAGTGGGGGGGAGCAGTACTTC. The encoded protein is CASSFSVSGGEQYF.

This chain uses TRBV11-3 with TRBJ1-2; D is possibly TRBD1 (6 bases). This CDR3 is built from 14 residues. Trimming took off 2 bases at V and 4 bases at J, with 11 bases between the two ends. Germline CDR1 reads SGHNT; CDR2 reads YENEEA. The CDR3 nucleotides read TGTGCCAGCAGCTTACGGGGGGCTTGCTATGGCTACACCTTC. Translated, it gives CASSLRGACYGYTF.

The chain joins TRBV7-6 to TRBJ1-6; possibly TRBD1 for D (5 bases). The CDR3 runs to 15 residues. From germline, CDR1 is SGHVS and CDR2 FNYEAQ. With 0 bases removed from V and 8 bases from J, the gap between germline ends came to 11 bases. CDR3 DNA: TGTGCCAGCAGCTTAGCGGTCGGGGACTATTCACCCCTCCACTTT. This codes for CASSLAVGDYSPLHF.

The chain uses TRBV6-1 and TRBJ1-3; D uncertain. The CDR3 runs to 15 residues. Trimming removed 7 bases from V and 0 bases from J, with 13 bases in between. Germline V gene lookup returns CDR1 MNHNS and CDR2 SASEGT. This CDR3 is CASTLGGSSGNTIYF. CDR3 DNA: TGTGCCAGCACCCTCGGAGGTTCCTCTGGAAACACCATATATTTT.

This chain uses TRBV2 with TRBJ2-1; TRBD2 might be the D (5 bases). The V and J ends lost 2 bases and 3 bases respectively, with 11 bases between them. CDR1 and CDR2 from the germline V gene are SNHLY and FYNNEI. CDR3 length: 15 amino acids. The CDR3 here is CASSERLISYNEQFF. The CDR3 nucleotides read TGTGCCAGCAGTGAAAGACTAATTAGCTACAATGAGCAGTTCTTC.

The chain recombines TRBV7-2 with TRBJ2-4; TRBD2 aligns across 11 bases. Looked up from germline, CDR1 is SGHTA and CDR2 is FQGNSA. V lost 1 base, J lost 7 bases, and 12 bases stayed unmatched. CDR3 length: 18 residues. CDR3: CASSLELVAGGLWNIQYF. CDR3 coding DNA: TGTGCCAGCAGCTTAGAGTTGGTAGCGGGGGGGCTCTGGAACATTCAGTACTTC.

The gene calls are TRBV6-1 and TRBJ1-5, with D possibly matching TRBD1 (5 bases). Germline CDR1 and CDR2: MNHNS and SASEGT. This CDR3 contains 12 residues. The V end lost 3 bases, the J end lost 6 bases, and 6 bases lay between the germline ends. This CDR3 is CASSDRAQPQHF. CDR3 bases: TGTGCCAGCAGTGACAGGGCTCAGCCCCAGCATTTT.

The chain combines TRBV19 with TRBJ2-7; D is possibly TRBD1 (6 bases). The length of the CDR3 is 14 residues. From germline, CDR1 is LNHDA and CDR2 SQIVND (reference sequence). Trimming removed 5 bases from V and 1 base from J, with 12 bases in between. DNA for the CDR3: TGTGCCAGTAGTCCACGGACAGATTCCTACGAGCAGTACTTC. Its translation is CASSPRTDSYEQYF.

The chain joins TRBV11-2 to TRBJ2-1; 9 bases agree with TRBD2. The CDR3 extends over 15 amino acids. Per germline, CDR1 SGHAT and CDR2 FQNNGV. Unmatched junction bases numbered 6, after V lost 5 bases and J lost 4 bases. The CDR3 is CASSTLAGGYNEQFF. CDR3 coding DNA: TGTGCCAGCAGCACACTAGCGGGCGGTTACAATGAGCAGTTCTTC.

The chain joins TRBV4-1 to TRBJ2-3; D perhaps matches TRBD1 (5 bases). This CDR3 has 14 residues. CDR1 MGHRA and CDR2 YSYEKL come from the germline V gene. Trimming took off 4 bases at V and 3 bases at J, with 11 bases between the two ends. The DNA of the CDR3 is TGCGCCAGCAGCCTAGGGGTTAAAACAGATACGCAGTATTTT. This gives the protein CASSLGVKTDTQYF.

This chain joins TRBV6-5 and TRBJ1-2; D is uncertain. Germline CDR1 is MNHEY and CDR2 is SVGAGI. Deletions cut 6 bases from V and 3 bases from J, with 11 bases between. This CDR3 is 13 amino acids long. This chain's CDR3 is CASSFEAYYGYTF. CDR3 nucleotide sequence: TGTGCCAGCAGCTTCGAGGCTTACTATGGCTACACCTTC.

The genes are TRBV19 and TRBJ1-1; perhaps TRBD1 as D (5 bases). The V and J ends lost 8 bases and 0 bases respectively, with 7 bases between them. CDR3 size: 12 residues. The germline V gene has CDR1 LNHDA and CDR2 SQIVND (reference sequence). In nucleotides, the CDR3 is TGTGCCAGTGGGGGGTTGAACACTGAAGCTTTCTTT. Translated, it gives CASGGLNTEAFF.

The J gene is TRBJ1-2, the V gene TRBV2, with 12 nucleotides matching TRBD1. The V and J ends lost 2 bases and 5 bases, in that order; junction bases with no gene match: 12. The CDR3 consists of 18 residues. The germline V gene has CDR1 SNHLY and CDR2 FYNNEI. The CDR3 sequence is CASSEILPGQGAQYGYTF. CDR3 sequence (DNA): TGTGCCAGCAGTGAAATTTTACCGGGACAGGGGGCACAATATGGCTACACCTTC. The entire variable domain, with the rest obtained from reference TRBV2 and TRBJ1-2, is as follows: EPEVTQTPSHQVTQMGQEVILRCVPISNHLYFYWYRQILGQKVEFLVSFYNNEISEKSEIFDDQFSVERPDGSNFTLKIRSTKLEDSAMYFCASSEILPGQGAQYGYTFGSGTRLTVV.

J is TRBJ2-1 and V is TRBV2; TRBD2 matches at 9 bases. The CDR3 runs 16 residues. J gave up 3 bases and V 5 bases, and 8 bases lay outside the gene matches. From germline, CDR1 is SNHLY and CDR2 FYNNEI. CDR3 DNA: TGTGCCAGCAGTTCCCCTCTAGCGGGGAACTACAATGAGCAGTTCTTC. Amino acid sequence: CASSSPLAGNYNEQFF.

The chain combines TRBV28 with TRBJ1-4, with a possible D match to TRBD1 (6 bases). Per germline, CDR1 MDHEN and CDR2 SYDVKM. The CDR3 has 15 amino acids. Trimming took off 6 bases at V and 10 bases at J, with 21 bases between the two ends. CDR3 nucleotides: TGTGCCAGCAGATTAACCCGGGACCCCAGGGGAAAACTGTTTTTT. It codes for CASRLTRDPRGKLFF.